This record covers a single T cell receptor (beta chain). It has no known antigen specificity. It has no much larger one-base neighbor in the sample; base qualities were not kept. This sample is drawn from a study of blood T cells in healthy people across ages (dated by TCRdb to the mid-2010s). Broadly, across the study: In model experiments, template switching captured about one uniquely barcoded TCR beta cDNA molecule for every two T cells. To avoid experimental bias, donors of different ages were distributed randomly across sequencing lanes. The study analyzed two additional independent replicas of 1 million unique cDNA reads from the same blood draw for two donors, one aged 18 to 30 and one aged 80 or older. To track age-related changes in TCR beta repertoire diversity, the study relied on deep sequencing normalized with unique cDNA molecular identifiers. The donors were split into four age groups: young (average 16 years), middle-aged (roughly 40), aged (approximately 59) and long-lived (about 74). Overall results and qualifications from the work: Compared with the aged group, more naive CD4+ T cells, fewer expanded clones and increased TCR diversity were shown by the long-lived group, suggesting age selection. Observed TCR beta diversity correlated strongly with the percentage of naive T cells measured by flow cytometry. Estimates of total diversity from one million sequenced T cells were regarded as lower bounds and underestimates. As age increased, observed TCR beta diversity per million T cells dropped in a roughly linear way, and a significant reduction was already evident by age 40. Because the CMV infection status of the donors was unknown, age-related changes in expanded clonotypes may potentially have been confounded. Conclusive comparison of naive and antigen-experienced compartments was prevented by the profiling of bulk unsorted PBMCs.

From its cysteine to its phenylalanine, the CDR3 spans 12 amino acids. Kept here is only the CDR3 DNA, which spans 36 bases and is read in frame from base 1. Looking up the germline V gene (reference sequence) yields CDR1 LGHDT and CDR2 YNNKEL. The germline ends are 11 bases apart after V is trimmed by 7 bases and J by 7 bases. The donors were under 40 Caucasian individuals from Russia, aged roughly 6 to 90 years, who were systemically healthy. Each donor gave approximately 10 milliliters of peripheral blood, collected into EDTA-treated Vacutainer tubes. PBMCs were isolated by Ficoll-Paque density-gradient centrifugation, with at least 7 million obtained per sample. Total RNA was extracted from PBMCs with Trizol reagent, with at least 5.5 micrograms obtained per sample. For every donor, flow cytometry on a PBMC aliquot measured the percentage of naive CD45RAhigh/CD27high T cells. The method behind the library was 5' RACE. Sequencing was carried out with an Illumina HiSeq 2500. A second PCR of roughly 7 to 12 cycles was run with a J-beta primer mix and a sample-barcoded 5' primer. A unique molecular identifier was introduced onto each TCR beta cDNA molecule by a template-switch 5' adaptor carrying 12 random nucleotides. Each sample yielded at least 2.5 million CDR3-containing paired-end reads. First-strand cDNA synthesis was performed from all RNA using the Mint cDNA synthesis kit, with priming by a TRBC-specific oligonucleotide. After uracil-DNA glycosylase treatment, a first 18-cycle PCR used universal primers M1SS and BC2_uni_R on all cDNA. Regarding the original processing steps: For normalization, 1 million high-quality reads were randomly selected from each sample, with every read carrying a distinct molecular identifier. Reads sharing molecular identifiers were discarded rather than binned into consensus sequences. MiTCR, run with a Q25 quality threshold and the strictest error-elimination algorithm, handled CDR3 identification, clonotype clustering and error correction. A nonparametric unseen species model with Euler transformation was used to estimate lower-bound total TCR beta diversity. In TCRdb, the public reads were trimmed at Q25 with fastp and aligned with MiXCR, with productive beta chains retained. Each record represents a unique CDR3 protein, reported with the most common genes and DNA among its rows. TCRdb assigned the V and J calls; the authors' analysis was not used. Here the sample has about 970,000 distinct CDR3 sequences; roughly 51% occur a single time. The ten largest clones add up to about 20% of the sample.

This TCR was recovered from a woman aged 55-70 years in good health. Source material: blood. The V and J genes are TRBV3-1 and TRBJ2-1, and perhaps TRBD2 as D gene, on 5 matching bases. Here is the DNA: TGTGCCAGCACCTTTGGGGAGAATGAGCAGTTCTTC. It translates as CASTFGENEQFF.